The 22 T cell receptor beta chains given below trace back to one sample, sequenced in a study of blood T cell repertoires in COVID-19. The data were produced by immunoSEQ multiplex PCR, yet TCRdb's version contains in-frame clones alone and is incomplete. The sample consists of over 150,000 clones, more than 70% of them appearing once. Sample: peripheral blood. Receptors originate from a man younger than 35 with active or convalescent COVID-19.

This clone was seen just once. V usage is TRBV5-1 and J usage is TRBJ1-1; unclear D gene. This CDR3 comprises 17 residues. V dropped 4 bases and J dropped 4 bases, with 23 bases sitting between them. From germline, CDR1 is SGHRS and CDR2 YFSETQ. DNA for the CDR3: TGCGCCAGCAGCCGATTCTACGGGGAAGGAACAAGCACTGAAGCTTTCTTT. This gives the protein CASSRFYGEGTSTEAFF.

This clone occurred many times. In DNA form, the CDR3 reads TGTGCCAGCAGCCAAGATAGTCCGAGCTCCTATAATTCACCCCTCCACTTT. Translation gives CASSQDSPSSYNSPLHF. V and J are TRBV3-1 (or the pseudogene TRBV3-2) and TRBJ1-6; D call uncertain. The length of the CDR3 is 17 residues. Trimming took off 0 bases at V and 0 bases at J, with 9 bases between the two ends. CDR1 is LGHDT, CDR2 YNNKEL, per germline (reference sequence).

The chain recombines TRBV6-5 with TRBJ2-7, with 7 bases fitting TRBD2. The J segment lost 0 bases and the V segment lost 0 bases, leaving 2 bases of the junction unmatched. Germline lookup yields CDR1 MNHEY and CDR2 SVGAGI. This CDR3 spans 15 amino acids. CDR3 sequence (DNA): TGTGCCAGCAGTTACTCGGGAGGGTCCTCCTACGAGCAGTACTTC. As protein: CASSYSGGSSYEQYF.

The chain is built from TRBV25-1 and TRBJ1-2, with no clear D. The CDR3 extends over 14 amino acids. V was shortened by 0 bases and J by 4 bases, with 9 bases between the two germline ends. In germline, CDR1 is MGHDK, CDR2 SYGVNS. Here the CDR3 DNA reads TGTGCCAGCAGTGAATATTGGCAGGCCTATGGCTACACCTTC. Translating gives CASSEYWQAYGYTF.

This clone was seen only once. The chain combines TRBV2 with TRBJ2-2; a weak D match, TRBD2 (5 bases). Germline lookup yields CDR1 SNHLY and CDR2 FYNNEI. The V and J ends lost 7 bases and 5 bases respectively, with 17 bases between them. CDR3 length: 15 amino acids. The CDR3: CASNGNKDMTGELFF. Here the CDR3 DNA reads TGTGCCAGCAACGGGAATAAGGATATGACCGGGGAGCTGTTTTTT.

The chain has TRBV5-6 and TRBJ1-1, with D perhaps matching TRBD1 (5 bases). V shed 2 bases and J shed 2 bases, with 10 bases lying between them. Germline CDR1 is SGHDT and CDR2 is YYEEEE. The CDR3 spans 14 residues. The CDR3 spells CASSFGATNTEAFF. DNA for the CDR3: TGTGCCAGCAGCTTTGGGGCAACAAACACTGAAGCTTTCTTT.

V gene TRBV5-1 combines with J gene TRBJ1-1, with D possibly TRBD1 on 6 matching bases. V lost 7 bases and J 5 bases, leaving 21 bases between the germline ends. Germline loops: CDR1 SGHRS, CDR2 YFSETQ. CDR3 size: 15 residues. CDR3 coding DNA: TGCGCCAGCTGCACAGGGACGGCGGGGGATACTGAAGCTTTCTTT. The encoded protein is CASCTGTAGDTEAFF.

This clone was picked up a small number of times. V is TRBV5-1 and J is TRBJ1-1; 8 positions agree with TRBD1. This CDR3 is built from 14 residues. Germline values: CDR1 SGHRS, CDR2 YFSETQ. The trim removed 3 bases at V and 4 bases at J, leaving 5 bases unmatched. The CDR3 DNA reads TGCGCCAGCAGCTCGACAGGGGTAGGCACTGAAGCTTTCTTT. This gives the protein CASSSTGVGTEAFF. Drawing the rest from reference TRBV5-1 and TRBJ1-1, the complete variable domain is KAGVTQTPRYLIKTRGQQVTLSCSPISGHRSVSWYQQTPGQGLQFLFEYFSETQRNKGNFPGRFSGRQFSNSRSEMNVSTLELGDSALYLCASSSTGVGTEAFFGQGTRLTVV.

The J gene is TRBJ2-4, the V gene TRBV2; 8 positions match TRBD1. V lost 5 bases, J lost 9 bases, and 6 bases stayed unmatched. CDR1 is SNHLY and CDR2 is FYNNEI in the germline V gene. CDR3 length: 13 amino acids. The CDR3 bases are TGTGCCAGCAGTCCCGGACAGGGTGCCATTCAGTACTTC. As protein: CASSPGQGAIQYF.

This sequence joins TRBV5-3 and TRBJ2-1; weak D call: TRBD2 (5 bases). TRBV5-3 carries the ORF label, with uncertain function. V was pared by 0 bases and J by 4 bases, with 11 bases between. This CDR3 spans 15 amino acids. The CDR3 sequence is CARSLGGKPYNEQFF. The CDR3 DNA is TGTGCCAGAAGCTTGGGAGGGAAGCCATACAATGAGCAGTTCTTC.

The chain recombines TRBV19 with TRBJ2-2; D perhaps matches TRBD2 (5 bases). The CDR3 is 14 amino acids. Trimming took 3 bases from V and 6 from J, leaving 11 bases between them. The germline gives CDR1 LNHDA, CDR2 SQIVND (reference sequence). CDR3 nucleotides: TGTGCCAGTAGTATCTGGGAGTCAGCCGGGGAGCTGTTTTTT. Its protein is CASSIWESAGELFF.

The chain recombines TRBV11-2 with TRBJ1-1; the match to TRBD1 covers 10 bases. CDR1 is SGHAT and CDR2 is FQNNGV in the germline V gene. Germline trimming cut 3 bases from V and 0 bases from J; bases unmatched to any gene: 7. The CDR3 sequence is 17 residues long. This CDR3 is CASSLDRGNRLNTEAFF. For the CDR3, the DNA is TGTGCCAGCAGCTTGGACAGGGGGAACCGCCTGAACACTGAAGCTTTCTTT.

The chain couples TRBV5-5 to TRBJ2-1, with D possibly matching TRBD1 (5 bases). V was cut by 4 bases and J by 7 bases, with 12 bases left in between. Germline CDR1 and CDR2: SGHKS and YYEKEE (reference sequence). This CDR3 region has 13 residues. CDR3 sequence (DNA): TGTGCCAGCAGCATGACAGCTGGTAATGAGCAGTTCTTC. It translates to CASSMTAGNEQFF.

The genes are TRBV5-6 and TRBJ1-2, with 7 nucleotides matching TRBD1. The CDR3 is 16 amino acids. The V and J ends lost 1 base and 7 bases, in that order; junction bases with no gene match: 13. Germline V lookup: CDR1 SGHDT, CDR2 YYEEEE. The CDR3 spells CASSLRDPQGVRGYTF. CDR3 DNA: TGTGCCAGCAGCTTGAGGGACCCGCAGGGGGTCCGTGGCTACACCTTC.

The chain carries TRBV9 and TRBJ2-1; possible D gene TRBD2, 5 bases. The CDR3 consists of 14 residues. Germline CDR1 and CDR2: SGDLS and YYNGEE. V was clipped by 0 bases and J by 3 bases, with 7 bases between them. The CDR3, as DNA: TGTGCCAGCAGCGTAGGCGGGCTCTACAATGAGCAGTTCTTC. Its protein is CASSVGGLYNEQFF.

This clone has a handful of counts. The chain couples TRBV5-1 to TRBJ1-2; D ambiguous. This CDR3 is built from 15 residues. Germline assignment: CDR1 SGHRS and CDR2 YFSETQ. The V end was cut by 3 bases, the J end by 4 bases, with 16 bases between. The CDR3 coding sequence is TGCGCCAGCAGCTCGGGAAGGACGGCGCCCTATGGCTACACCTTC. Protein sequence: CASSSGRTAPYGYTF.

This chain connects TRBV28 to TRBJ1-3; D gene unclear. The CDR3 is 15 residues long. The germline V gene has CDR1 MDHEN and CDR2 SYDVKM. Trimming pared 6 bases from V and 2 bases from J, leaving 14 bases between. CDR3 region: CASSIRPSPGNTIYF. In nucleotides, the CDR3 is TGTGCCAGCAGCATCCGGCCTAGCCCTGGAAACACCATATATTTT.

This sequence joins TRBV12-3 or TRBV12-4 and TRBJ1-1; no clear D gene. This CDR3 region has 13 residues. V was cut by 1 base and J by 1 base, with 4 bases left in between. The CDR3 DNA is TGTGCCAGCAGTTTAGTAGAGAACACTGAAGCTTTCTTT. This sequence encodes CASSLVENTEAFF.

The V and J genes are TRBV4-1 and TRBJ2-4, with D maybe TRBD1 (6 bases). V was pared by 4 bases and J by 0 bases, with 16 bases between. CDR3 length: 17 residues. Germline values: CDR1 MGHRA, CDR2 YSYEKL. The chain's CDR3 is CASSLLPGTLAKNIQYF. CDR3 bases: TGCGCCAGCAGCCTCCTCCCCGGGACATTAGCCAAAAACATTCAGTACTTC.

The chain combines TRBV18 with TRBJ2-7, with 9 bases identical to TRBD1. The germline CDR1 and CDR2 sequences are KGHSH and LQKENI. This CDR3 has 14 amino acids. V lost 2 bases, J lost 3 bases, and 2 bases stayed unmatched. CDR3 nucleotide sequence: TGTGCCAGCTCACCATCGGGACAGGGCTACGAGCAGTACTTC. Its protein product is CASSPSGQGYEQYF.

This chain uses TRBV10-3 with TRBJ1-2, with D hard to call. The CDR3 contains 13 residues. The V and J ends lost 10 bases and 0 bases respectively, with 12 bases between them. Germline-derived CDR1 and CDR2 are ENHRY and SYGVKD. In nucleotides, the CDR3 is TGTGCCACCACCCCCGGGGCTAACTATGGCTACACCTTC. Protein product: CATTPGANYGYTF.

V is TRBV3-1 (or the pseudogene TRBV3-2) and J is TRBJ1-3; unclear D gene. V gave up 2 bases and J gave up 5 bases, with 13 bases separating them. This CDR3 is 15 amino acids long. In germline, CDR1 is LGHDT, CDR2 YNNKEL (reference sequence). The CDR3 sequence: CASSQLWQNRNTIYF. CDR3 coding DNA: TGTGCCAGCAGCCAACTCTGGCAAAATCGAAACACCATATATTTT.